This TCR beta chain was profiled in a study of chemoradiotherapy in HPV16-positive cancers. Study-wide findings and caveats: The functional HPV-specific definition rests on just two HPV16-positive patients. During treatment, candidate HPV-specific clones and E7-related motifs expanded in tumor. In HPV16-positive patients, HPV-responsive T-cell expansion tracked better recurrence-free survival.

Profiling relied on immunoSEQ multiplex PCR, and the TCRdb table lists in-frame clones only, not all of them. The table shows tens of thousands of clones, with 90% occurring only once. Comment on this clone: Its target is unknown.

Samples were taken several times over chemoradiotherapy. The CDR3 runs 14 residues. The genes are TRBV21-1 and TRBJ2-7; TRBD2, as called in the table, went unchecked against the DNA. TRBV21-1 is labeled a pseudogene. The receptor was isolated from a human donor with HPV-associated anogenital cancer. The sequencing used blood, collected from a patient who underwent chemoradiotherapy. The CDR3 DNA follows: TGTGCCAGCGTTGAGGGACTAAAATTCCACGAGCAGTACTTC. Protein: CASVEGLKFHEQYF.